Listed below are T cell receptor beta chains from one sample, sequenced in a study of T cell repertoires in cytomegalovirus infection. TCRdb fed the reads into MiXCR, producing one record per CDR3 protein. The sample has about 130,000 distinct CDR3 sequences, 7.5% to 9% seen once. Material: PBMCs. All receptors come from a human donor in good health (CMV status not recorded). Some clones in this sample may be carry-over from other donors' samples. Each CDR3 is given with its conserved first and last residue. The D gene is left open where the match is weak. Size is stated for part of the rows, as once, few or many counts, or as a class when the clone is expanded.

CDR3aa	CDR3nt	v_gene	j_gene	abundance	d_gene
CSASSRKNTEAFF	TGCAGTGCTAGTAGTCGGAAGAACACTGAAGCTTTCTTT	TRBV20-1	TRBJ1-1	NA	NA
CASSFAGTGNTGELFF	TGTGCCAGCAGTTTTGCCGGGACAGGGAACACCGGGGAGCTGTTTTTT	TRBV12-3/TRBV12-4	TRBJ2-2	many	TRBD1
CASSRTGGTFDGELFF	TGTGCCAGCAGCCGTACGGGGGGGACTTTTGACGGGGAGCTGTTTTTT	TRBV7-3	TRBJ2-2	many	TRBD2
CASSLLRPWKTEAFF	TGTGCCAGCAGCTTGTTAAGGCCATGGAAAACTGAAGCTTTCTTT	TRBV5-6	TRBJ1-1	many	NA
CASSLVTGAGNQPQHF	TGTGCCAGCAGCTTAGTGACGGGGGCAGGCAATCAGCCCCAGCATTTT	TRBV7-2	TRBJ1-5	many	NA
CASSEITAGRHTQYF	TGTGCCAGCAGTGAAATCACTGCGGGGCGGCATACGCAGTATTTT	TRBV25-1	TRBJ2-3	NA	NA
CASSQVPAGGLTGELFF	TGCGCCAGCAGCCAAGTTCCGGCGGGGGGGCTTACCGGGGAGCTGTTTTTT	TRBV4-1	TRBJ2-2	many	TRBD2
CASSYSAGPDIQYF	TGTGCCAGCAGTTACTCGGCAGGCCCGGACATTCAGTACTTC	TRBV6-5	TRBJ2-4	NA	NA
CSASPSGNEQFF	TGCAGTGCTAGTCCTAGCGGCAATGAGCAGTTCTTC	TRBV20-1	TRBJ2-1	many	TRBD2
CASSKNTGTGTEKLFF	TGTGCCAGCAGCAAAAATACCGGGACAGGGACTGAAAAACTGTTTTTT	TRBV5-5	TRBJ1-4	many	TRBD1
CASSSQGAGSTEAFF	TGTGCCAGCAGCTCTCAAGGCGCAGGGTCCACTGAAGCTTTCTTT	TRBV11-2	TRBJ1-1	many	NA
CSARDLGAGGLPSSYEQYF	TGCAGTGCTAGAGATCTTGGAGCGGGGGGCCTTCCAAGCTCCTACGAGCAGTACTTC	TRBV20-1	TRBJ2-7	few	TRBD2
CASSSWGLMNTEAFF	TGTGCCAGCAGCTCTTGGGGCTTAATGAACACTGAAGCTTTCTTT	TRBV11-1	TRBJ1-1	NA	NA
CATATSSYEQYF	TGTGCCACCGCGACAAGCTCCTACGAGCAGTACTTC	TRBV28	TRBJ2-7	NA	NA
CASSQDTGELFF	TGTGCCAGCAGCCAAGACACCGGGGAGCTGTTTTTT	TRBV2	TRBJ2-2	many	NA
CASSFRQGRNSPLHF	TGTGCCAGCAGTTTTCGCCAGGGGAGAAATTCACCCCTCCACTTT	TRBV28	TRBJ1-6	many	NA
CASTAGWEQYF	TGTGCCAGCACCGCCGGATGGGAGCAGTACTTC	TRBV12-3/TRBV12-4	TRBJ2-7	many	NA
CASSRDRNNSPLHF	TGTGCCAGCAGTCGGGACAGAAATAATTCACCCCTCCACTTT	TRBV3-1	TRBJ1-6	NA	TRBD1
CASSLTGLAGLRETQYF	TGTGCCAGCAGCTTAACTGGACTAGCGGGCCTTAGAGAGACCCAGTACTTC	TRBV7-2	TRBJ2-5	many	TRBD2
CASSQERGLEGYNEQFF	TGTGCCAGCAGCCAAGAACGGGGGCTAGAGGGTTACAATGAGCAGTTCTTC	TRBV3-1	TRBJ2-1	NA	NA
CASSLVSGTISYNEQFF	TGTGCCAGCAGCTTAGTAAGCGGAACCATCTCCTACAATGAGCAGTTCTTC	TRBV7-2	TRBJ2-1	many	NA
CASSLSGLAGGETQYF	TGTGCCAGCAGCCTCTCCGGCCTAGCGGGGGGGGAGACCCAGTACTTC	TRBV7-6	TRBJ2-5	many	TRBD2
CASSLPGTEYNEQFF	TGTGCCAGCAGCTTGCCCGGGACAGAATACAATGAGCAGTTCTTC	TRBV5-6	TRBJ2-1	many	TRBD1
CASPSGAWNTGELFF	TGTGCCAGCCCTAGCGGGGCCTGGAACACCGGGGAGCTGTTTTTT	TRBV7-2	TRBJ2-2	many	TRBD2
CASSFGDQETQYF	TGCGCCAGCAGCTTTGGGGACCAAGAGACCCAGTACTTC	TRBV5-1	TRBJ2-5	NA	NA
CASSQGQGANTEAFF	TGTGCCAGCAGCCAAGGACAGGGGGCTAACACTGAAGCTTTCTTT	TRBV5-4	TRBJ1-1	NA	TRBD1
CSASRAEGLGEQFF	TGCAGTGCTAGCCGCGCGGAGGGGCTCGGTGAGCAGTTCTTC	TRBV20-1	TRBJ2-1	many	NA
CASSYGPANQPQHF	TGTGCCAGCAGTTACGGGCCAGCGAATCAGCCCCAGCATTTT	TRBV6-8	TRBJ1-5	few	NA
CATTGGETYYEQYF	TGTGCCACCACGGGAGGGGAGACCTACTACGAGCAGTACTTC	TRBV28	TRBJ2-7	many	TRBD2
CASSVEGFGALKAEAFF	TGTGCCAGCAGCGTAGAAGGATTTGGGGCGCTTAAGGCTGAAGCTTTCTTT	TRBV9	TRBJ1-1	many	NA
CSARDFEGTTDTQYF	TGCAGTGCTAGAGATTTCGAGGGGACCACAGATACGCAGTATTTT	TRBV20-1	TRBJ2-3	many	NA
CASSLAAGIGTEAFF	TGTGCCAGCAGCTTAGCGGCAGGGATTGGCACTGAAGCTTTCTTT	TRBV7-2	TRBJ1-1	many	NA
CASSQQGAADTGELFF	TGTGCCAGCAGCCAACAGGGGGCGGCGGACACCGGGGAGCTGTTTTTT	TRBV7-8	TRBJ2-2	NA	TRBD1
CASSLGHREPNTEAFF	TGCGCCAGCAGCTTGGGGCACAGGGAACCGAACACTGAAGCTTTCTTT	TRBV5-1	TRBJ1-1	few	NA
CASSYSVSGGSGEQYF	TGTGCCAGCAGTTACTCGGTCTCAGGGGGATCAGGAGAGCAGTACTTC	TRBV6-5	TRBJ2-7	many	TRBD1
CASRKIEAFF	TGTGCCAGCAGAAAGATAGAAGCTTTCTTT	TRBV2	TRBJ1-1	NA	NA
CASRPADIQEQYF	TGTGCCAGCAGGCCGGCGGACATCCAGGAGCAGTACTTC	TRBV6-2/TRBV6-3	TRBJ2-7	many	NA
CSAVPFLTATNEKLFF	TGCAGTGCGGTCCCATTTTTGACAGCAACTAATGAAAAACTGTTTTTT	TRBV20-1	TRBJ1-4	NA	NA
CASSLGRAEAFF	TGTGCCAGCAGTTTAGGTCGGGCTGAAGCTTTCTTT	TRBV28	TRBJ1-1	many	NA
CASSLMTRSQFF	TGTGCCAGCAGTTTAATGACTCGGTCGCAGTTCTTC	TRBV28	TRBJ2-1	many	NA
CASSLGLGSTDTQYF	TGCGCCAGCAGCTTGGGATTAGGGAGCACAGATACGCAGTATTTT	TRBV5-1	TRBJ2-3	NA	NA
CASSFLGLSTEAFF	TGTGCCAGCAGCTTTCTGGGACTGTCAACTGAAGCTTTCTTT	TRBV5-6	TRBJ1-1	many	NA
CASSQSFGQSYEQYF	TGTGCCAGCAGCCAATCGTTCGGACAGTCCTACGAGCAGTACTTC	TRBV3-1	TRBJ2-7	few	NA
CASSYAGQGSYGYTF	TGTGCCAGCAGTTACGCGGGGCAGGGAAGCTATGGCTACACCTTC	TRBV6-5	TRBJ1-2	many	NA